The sequence of this T cell receptor (beta chain) was determined in a study of blood T cell repertoires in COVID-19. Study overall: Researchers got acute and convalescent COVID-19 samples from the United States, Italy and Spain. Nucleic acid was either cDNA or gDNA, and it came from T cells, B-cell-depleted T cells, or PBMCs.

From germline, CDR1 is LGHNA and CDR2 YSLEER. The CDR3 extends over 17 amino acids. With V trimmed by 0 bases and J by 4 bases, 9 bases remained unmatched. Recruitment covered about 25 US areas and drew participants whose ages spanned about 18 to 89 years. Assignments of participants to cohorts depended upon their own reported clinical history. Assay: immunoSEQ multiplex PCR; the TCRdb copy retains only in-frame clones and omits some. Altogether 150,000 to 200,000 clones are present, roughly 84% being singletons, with the ten largest covering around 2.9%. The chain carries TRBV4-3 and TRBJ1-2; 9 positions match TRBD1. Specimen: PBMCs or T cells enriched from blood (not recorded which). The sequence was obtained from a woman in her thirties who had been exposed to COVID-19. Here the CDR3 reads CASSQDKGTGGLYGYTF. Written as DNA, the CDR3 is TGCGCCAGCAGCCAAGATAAGGGAACAGGGGGCCTCTATGGCTACACCTTC.